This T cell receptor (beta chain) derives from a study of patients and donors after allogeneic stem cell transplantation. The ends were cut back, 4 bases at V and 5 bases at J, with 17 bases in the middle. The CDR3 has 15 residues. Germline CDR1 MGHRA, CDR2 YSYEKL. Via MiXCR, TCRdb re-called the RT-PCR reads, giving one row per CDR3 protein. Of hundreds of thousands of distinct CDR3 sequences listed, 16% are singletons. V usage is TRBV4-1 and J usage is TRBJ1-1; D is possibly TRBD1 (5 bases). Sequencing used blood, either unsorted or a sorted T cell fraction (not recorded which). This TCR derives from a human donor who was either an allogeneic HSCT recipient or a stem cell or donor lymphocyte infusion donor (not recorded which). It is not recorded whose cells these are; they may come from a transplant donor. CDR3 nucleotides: TGCGCCAGCAGCCGCCTACAGTGGGGGAGGACTGAAGCTTTCTTT. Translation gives CASSRLQWGRTEAFF.